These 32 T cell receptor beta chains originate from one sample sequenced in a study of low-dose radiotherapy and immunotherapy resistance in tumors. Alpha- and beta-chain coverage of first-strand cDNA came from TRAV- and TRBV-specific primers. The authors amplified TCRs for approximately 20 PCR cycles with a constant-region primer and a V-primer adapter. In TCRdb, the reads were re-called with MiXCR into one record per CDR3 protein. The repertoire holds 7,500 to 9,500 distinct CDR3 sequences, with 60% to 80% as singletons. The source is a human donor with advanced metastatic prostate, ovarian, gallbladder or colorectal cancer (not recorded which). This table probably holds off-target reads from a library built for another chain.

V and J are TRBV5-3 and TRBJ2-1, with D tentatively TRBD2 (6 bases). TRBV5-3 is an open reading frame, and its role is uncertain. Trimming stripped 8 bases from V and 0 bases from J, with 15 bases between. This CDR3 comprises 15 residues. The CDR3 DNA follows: TGTGCCAGCGGACCCAGCGGGCCCTCCTACAATGAGCAGTTCTTC. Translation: CASGPSGPSYNEQFF.

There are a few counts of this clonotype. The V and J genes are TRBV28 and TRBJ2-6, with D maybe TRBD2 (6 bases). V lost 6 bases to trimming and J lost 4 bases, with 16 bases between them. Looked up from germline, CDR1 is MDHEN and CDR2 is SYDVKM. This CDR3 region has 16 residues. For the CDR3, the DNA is TGTGCCAGCAGAGACCGGGAGCGGAGGGGGGCCAACGTCCTGACTTTC. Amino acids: CASRDRERRGANVLTF.

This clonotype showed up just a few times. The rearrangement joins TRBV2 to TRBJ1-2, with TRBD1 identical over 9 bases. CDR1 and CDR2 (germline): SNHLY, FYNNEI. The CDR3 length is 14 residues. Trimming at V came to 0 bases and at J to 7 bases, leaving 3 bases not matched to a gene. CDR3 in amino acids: CASSEARTGVGYTF. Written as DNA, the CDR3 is TGTGCCAGCAGTGAAGCGAGGACAGGGGTTGGCTACACCTTC.

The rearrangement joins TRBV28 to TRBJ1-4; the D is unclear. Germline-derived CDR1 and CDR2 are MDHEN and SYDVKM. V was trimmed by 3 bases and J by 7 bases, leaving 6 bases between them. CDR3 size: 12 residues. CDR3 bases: TGTGCCAGCAGTTTTGTTGGTGAAAAACTGTTTTTT. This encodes CASSFVGEKLFF.

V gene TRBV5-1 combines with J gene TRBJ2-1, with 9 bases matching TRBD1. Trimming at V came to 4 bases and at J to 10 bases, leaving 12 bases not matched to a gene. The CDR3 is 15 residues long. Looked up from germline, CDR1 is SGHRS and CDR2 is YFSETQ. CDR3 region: CASSTGQGDSKEQFF. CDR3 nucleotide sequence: TGCGCCAGCAGCACGGGACAGGGAGATTCCAAAGAGCAGTTCTTC.

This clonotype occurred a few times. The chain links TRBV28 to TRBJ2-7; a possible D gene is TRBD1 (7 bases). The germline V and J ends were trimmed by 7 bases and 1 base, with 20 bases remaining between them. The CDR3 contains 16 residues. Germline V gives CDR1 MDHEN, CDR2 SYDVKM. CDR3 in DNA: TGTGCCAGCATCGCGGGAAACAGGGGCTTTTCCTACGAGCAGTACTTC. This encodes CASIAGNRGFSYEQYF. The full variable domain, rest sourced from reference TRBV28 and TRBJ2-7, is DVKVTQSSRYLVKRTGEKVFLECVQDMDHENMFWYRQDPGLGLRLIYFSYDVKMKEKGDIPEGYSVSREKKERFSLILESASTNQTSMYLCASIAGNRGFSYEQYFGPGTRLTVT.

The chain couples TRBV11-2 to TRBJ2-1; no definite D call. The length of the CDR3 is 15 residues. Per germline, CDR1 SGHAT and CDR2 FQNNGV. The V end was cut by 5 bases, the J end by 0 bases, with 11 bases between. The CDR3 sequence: CASSPERTSYNEQFF. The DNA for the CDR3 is TGTGCCAGCAGCCCCGAGCGAACCTCCTACAATGAGCAGTTCTTC.

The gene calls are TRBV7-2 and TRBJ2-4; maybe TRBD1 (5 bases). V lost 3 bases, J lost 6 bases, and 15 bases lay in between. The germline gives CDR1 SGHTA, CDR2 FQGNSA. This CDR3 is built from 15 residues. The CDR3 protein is CASSFSGQGGNIQYF. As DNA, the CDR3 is TGTGCCAGCAGCTTTTCCGGGCAGGGTGGAAACATTCAGTACTTC.

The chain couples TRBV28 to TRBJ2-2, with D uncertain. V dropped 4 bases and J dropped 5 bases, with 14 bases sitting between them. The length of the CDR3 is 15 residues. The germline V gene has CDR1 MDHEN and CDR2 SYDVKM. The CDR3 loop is CASSSGGLGTGELFF. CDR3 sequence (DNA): TGTGCCAGCAGTTCGGGCGGTTTGGGTACCGGGGAGCTGTTTTTT.

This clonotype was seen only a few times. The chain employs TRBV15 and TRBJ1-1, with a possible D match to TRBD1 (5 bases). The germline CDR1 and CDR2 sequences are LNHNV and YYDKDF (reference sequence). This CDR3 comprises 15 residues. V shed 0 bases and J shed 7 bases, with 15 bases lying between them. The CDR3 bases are TGTGCCACCAGCAGAGATGGGGCAGCTTATAATGAAGCTTTCTTT. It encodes CATSRDGAAYNEAFF.

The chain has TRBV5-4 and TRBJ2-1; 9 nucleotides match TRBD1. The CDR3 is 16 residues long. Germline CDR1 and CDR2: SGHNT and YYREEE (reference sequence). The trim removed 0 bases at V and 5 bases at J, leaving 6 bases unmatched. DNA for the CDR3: TGTGCCAGCAGCTTGGCCGGGGGACAGGGACACAATGAGCAGTTCTTC. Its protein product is CASSLAGGQGHNEQFF. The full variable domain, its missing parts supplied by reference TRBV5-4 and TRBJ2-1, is ETGVTQSPTHLIKTRGQQVTLRCSSQSGHNTVSWYQQALGQGPQFIFQYYREEENGRGNFPPRFSGLQFPNYSSELNVNALELDDSALYLCASSLAGGQGHNEQFFGPGTRLTVL.

DNA of the CDR3: TGTGCCTGGAGTGTCTCCGGGGGCGGCTACGAGCAGTACTTC. Its translation: CAWSVSGGGYEQYF. The chain couples TRBV30 to TRBJ2-7; D may correspond to TRBD1 or TRBD2 (6 bases each). Looked up from germline, CDR1 is GTSNPN and CDR2 is SVGIG (reference sequence). CDR3 length: 14 residues. Trimming took 0 bases from V and 3 from J, leaving 12 bases between them.

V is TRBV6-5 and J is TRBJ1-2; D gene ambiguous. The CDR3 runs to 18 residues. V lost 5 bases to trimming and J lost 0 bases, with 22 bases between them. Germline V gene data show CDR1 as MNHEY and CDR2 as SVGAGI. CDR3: CASSEIGWAGKTNYGYTF. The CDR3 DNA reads TGTGCCAGCAGTGAAATAGGGTGGGCGGGGAAGACTAACTATGGCTACACCTTC.

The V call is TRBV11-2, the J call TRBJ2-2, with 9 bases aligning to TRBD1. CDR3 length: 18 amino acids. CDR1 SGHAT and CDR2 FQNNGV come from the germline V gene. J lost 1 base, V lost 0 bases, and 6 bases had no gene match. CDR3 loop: CASSLDGWGQGNTGELFF. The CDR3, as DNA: TGTGCCAGCAGCTTAGATGGGTGGGGACAGGGGAACACCGGGGAGCTGTTTTTT.

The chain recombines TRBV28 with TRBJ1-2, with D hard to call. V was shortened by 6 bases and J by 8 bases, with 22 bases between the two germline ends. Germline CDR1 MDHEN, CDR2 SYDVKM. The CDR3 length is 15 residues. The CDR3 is CASSRLWTTPFGYTF. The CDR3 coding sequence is TGTGCCAGCAGCCGCCTGTGGACCACCCCTTTCGGCTACACCTTC.

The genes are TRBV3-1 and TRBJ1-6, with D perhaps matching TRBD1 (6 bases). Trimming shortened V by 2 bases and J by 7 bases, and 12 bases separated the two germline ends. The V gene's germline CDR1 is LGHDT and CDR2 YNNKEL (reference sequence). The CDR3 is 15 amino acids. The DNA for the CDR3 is TGTGCCAGCAGCCAACTTGCAGGGGACAATTCACCCCTCCACTTT. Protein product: CASSQLAGDNSPLHF.

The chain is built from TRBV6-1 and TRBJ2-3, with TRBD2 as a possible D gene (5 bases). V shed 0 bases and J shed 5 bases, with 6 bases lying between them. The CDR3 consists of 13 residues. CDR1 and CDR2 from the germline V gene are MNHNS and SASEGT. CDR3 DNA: TGTGCCAGCAGTGAAGCAGGGAGAGATACGCAGTATTTT. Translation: CASSEAGRDTQYF.

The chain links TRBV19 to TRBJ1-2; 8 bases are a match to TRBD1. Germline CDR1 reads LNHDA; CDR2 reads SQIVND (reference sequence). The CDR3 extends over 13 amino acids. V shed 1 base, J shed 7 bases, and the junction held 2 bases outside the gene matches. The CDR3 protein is CASSIGDRTGYTF. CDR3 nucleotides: TGTGCCAGTAGTATAGGGGACAGGACTGGCTACACCTTC.

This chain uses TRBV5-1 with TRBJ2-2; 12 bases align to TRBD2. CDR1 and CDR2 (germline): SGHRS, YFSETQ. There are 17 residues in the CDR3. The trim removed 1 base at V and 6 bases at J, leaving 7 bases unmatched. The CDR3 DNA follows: TGCGCCAGCAGCTTGTGGCTAGCGGGAGGGCCTGCCGGGGAGCTGTTTTTT. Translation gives CASSLWLAGGPAGELFF.

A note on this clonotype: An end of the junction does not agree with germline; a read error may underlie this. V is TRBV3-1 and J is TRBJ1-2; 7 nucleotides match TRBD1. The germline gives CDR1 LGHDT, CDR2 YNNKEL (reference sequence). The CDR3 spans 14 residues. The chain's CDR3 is CASASGGIFYGHTF. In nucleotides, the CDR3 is TGTGCCAGCGCTTCAGGGGGTATTTTCTATGGCCACACCTTC.

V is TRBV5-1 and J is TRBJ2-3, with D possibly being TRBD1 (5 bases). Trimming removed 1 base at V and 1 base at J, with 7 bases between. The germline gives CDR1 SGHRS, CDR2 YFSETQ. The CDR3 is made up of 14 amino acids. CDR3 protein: CASSLIGGTDTQYF. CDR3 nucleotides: TGCGCCAGCAGCTTGATAGGGGGCACAGATACGCAGTATTTT.

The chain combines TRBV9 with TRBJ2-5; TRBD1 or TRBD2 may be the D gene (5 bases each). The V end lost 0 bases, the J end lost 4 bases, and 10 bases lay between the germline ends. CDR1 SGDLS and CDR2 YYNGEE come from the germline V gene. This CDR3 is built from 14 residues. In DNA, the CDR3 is TGTGCCAGCAGCGTAGCTACGAGGGGAGAGACCCAGTACTTC. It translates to CASSVATRGETQYF.

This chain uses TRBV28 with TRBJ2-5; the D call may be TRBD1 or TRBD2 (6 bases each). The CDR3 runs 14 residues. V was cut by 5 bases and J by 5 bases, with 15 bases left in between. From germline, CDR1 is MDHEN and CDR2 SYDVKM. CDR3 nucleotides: TGTGCCAGCAGTAAGGGGGGATGGTCGGAGACCCAGTACTTC. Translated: CASSKGGWSETQYF.

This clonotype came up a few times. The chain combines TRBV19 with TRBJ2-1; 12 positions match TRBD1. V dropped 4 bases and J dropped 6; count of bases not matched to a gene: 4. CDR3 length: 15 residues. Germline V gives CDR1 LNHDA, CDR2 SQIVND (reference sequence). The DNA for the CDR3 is TGTGCCAGTAGTAGCGGGACAGGGGGCTCCAATGAGCAGTTCTTC. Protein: CASSSGTGGSNEQFF.

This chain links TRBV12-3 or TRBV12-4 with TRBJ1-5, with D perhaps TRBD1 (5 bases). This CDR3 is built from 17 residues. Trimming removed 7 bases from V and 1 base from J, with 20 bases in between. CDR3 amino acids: CASTLLGARVSNQPQHF. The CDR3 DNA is TGTGCCAGCACCCTATTAGGCGCCAGGGTGAGCAATCAGCCCCAGCATTTT.

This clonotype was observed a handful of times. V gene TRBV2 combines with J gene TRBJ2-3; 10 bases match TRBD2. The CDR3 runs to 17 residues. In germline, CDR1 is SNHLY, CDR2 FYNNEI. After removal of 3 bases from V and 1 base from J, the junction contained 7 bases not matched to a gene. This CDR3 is CASSEGGLARGTDTQYF. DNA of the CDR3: TGTGCCAGCAGTGAGGGGGGACTAGCGAGGGGCACAGATACGCAGTATTTT.

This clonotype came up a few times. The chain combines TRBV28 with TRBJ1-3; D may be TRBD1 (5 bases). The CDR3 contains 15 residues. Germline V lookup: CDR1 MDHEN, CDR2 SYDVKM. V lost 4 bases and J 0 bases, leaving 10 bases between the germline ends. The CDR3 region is CASSSDSFSGNTIYF. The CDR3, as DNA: TGTGCCAGCAGTTCAGACAGCTTCTCTGGAAACACCATATATTTT.

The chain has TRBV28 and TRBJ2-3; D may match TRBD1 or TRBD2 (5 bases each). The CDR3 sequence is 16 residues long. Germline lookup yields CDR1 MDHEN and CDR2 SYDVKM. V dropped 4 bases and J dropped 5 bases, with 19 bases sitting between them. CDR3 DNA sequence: TGTGCCAGCAGTTCCGTCCGGGACCCCGGGGAAGATACGCAGTATTTT. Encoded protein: CASSSVRDPGEDTQYF.

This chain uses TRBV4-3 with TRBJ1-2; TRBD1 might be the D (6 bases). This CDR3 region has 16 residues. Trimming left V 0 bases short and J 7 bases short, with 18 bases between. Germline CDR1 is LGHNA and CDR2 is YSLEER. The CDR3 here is CASSQDKGDFGFGYTF. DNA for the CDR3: TGCGCCAGCAGCCAAGATAAGGGGGACTTCGGGTTTGGCTACACCTTC.

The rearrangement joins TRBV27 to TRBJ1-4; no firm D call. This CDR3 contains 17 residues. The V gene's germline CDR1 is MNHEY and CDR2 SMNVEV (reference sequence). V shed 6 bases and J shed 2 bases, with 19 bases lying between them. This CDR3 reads CASRRYPGLRTNEKLFF. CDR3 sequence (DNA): TGTGCCAGCAGACGATACCCAGGTCTGAGGACTAATGAAAAACTGTTTTTT.

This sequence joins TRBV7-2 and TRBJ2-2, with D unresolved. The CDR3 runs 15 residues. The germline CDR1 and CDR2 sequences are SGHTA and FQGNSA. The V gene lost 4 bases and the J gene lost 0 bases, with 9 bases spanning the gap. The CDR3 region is CASSSPRPNTGELFF. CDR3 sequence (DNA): TGTGCCAGCAGCTCCCCCCGCCCGAACACCGGGGAGCTGTTTTTT.

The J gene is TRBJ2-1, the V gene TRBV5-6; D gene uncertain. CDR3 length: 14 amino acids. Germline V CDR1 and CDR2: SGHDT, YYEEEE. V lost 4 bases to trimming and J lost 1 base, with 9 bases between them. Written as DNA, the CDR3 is TGTGCCAGCAGCCTGGTTAAGTCCTACAATGAGCAGTTCTTC. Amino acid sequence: CASSLVKSYNEQFF.